This is a list of T cell receptor beta chains from one sample in a study of shared clonotypes between healthy human individuals. The data were produced by immunoSEQ multiplex PCR, yet TCRdb's version contains in-frame clones alone and is incomplete. The sample holds more than 900,000 clones; about 84% are singletons and the top ten take 0.55% to 0.7%. Source material: memory CD4+ T cells from PBMCs. Receptors originate from a man aged 18 to 29 in good health. Some clones in this sample may be carry-over from other donors' samples. Each CDR3 is given with its conserved first and last residue. D genes are given only for firm matches. Rows give clone size only sometimes, using once, few, many, or a class for an expanded clone.

v_gene,j_gene,d_gene,len,abundance,CDR3aa,CDR3nt
TRBV5-1,TRBJ2-3,.,16,few,CASSLGYGRRTDTQYF,TGCGCCAGCAGCTTGGGCTATGGGCGGAGGACAGATACGCAGTATTTT
TRBV27,TRBJ1-5,.,12,.,CASSFRGGPQHF,TGTGCCAGCAGTTTTAGGGGTGGGCCCCAGCATTTT
TRBV5-6,TRBJ2-3,TRBD2,16,.,CASSSTSGRAADTQYF,TGTGCCAGCAGCTCGACTAGCGGGAGGGCCGCAGATACGCAGTATTTT
TRBV5-1,TRBJ2-3,.,18,.,CASSLVPASESVLNTQYF,TGCGCCAGCAGCTTGGTCCCGGCTAGCGAGTCTGTCTTAAATACGCAGTATTTT
TRBV10-2,TRBJ2-7,TRBD2,15,once,CASSDVAGGVDEQYF,TGCGCCAGCAGTGATGTTGCGGGAGGAGTGGATGAGCAGTACTTC
TRBV7-3,TRBJ2-7,TRBD1,19,once,CASSLSPGQGYPGPYEQYF,TGTGCCAGCAGCTTGAGCCCGGGACAGGGCTACCCTGGCCCCTACGAGCAGTACTTC
TRBV6-5,TRBJ2-3,.,16,few,CASSYSGALERDTQYF,TGTGCCAGCAGTTACTCAGGCGCCCTAGAGCGAGATACGCAGTATTTT
TRBV5-3,TRBJ2-4,.,18,.,CARSRQMTGSMGGDIQYF,TGTGCCAGAAGCCGCCAAATGACCGGAAGCATGGGGGGAGACATTCAGTACTTC
TRBV5-6,TRBJ1-3,.,14,few,CASSLISSGNTIYF,TGTGCCAGCAGCTTGATCAGCTCTGGAAACACCATATATTTT
TRBV28,TRBJ1-3,TRBD1,15,.,CASNHAGTGFVTIYF,TGTGCCAGCAACCATGCCGGGACAGGGTTTGTCACCATATATTTT
TRBV28,TRBJ2-5,TRBD2,16,.,CASSSRLAGDDETQYF,TGTGCCAGCAGTTCCCGACTAGCGGGAGATGATGAGACCCAGTACTTC
TRBV2,TRBJ2-5,TRBD1,12,.,CASRGQEETQYF,TGTGCCAGCAGAGGACAGGAAGAGACCCAGTACTTC
TRBV5-6,TRBJ1-5,TRBD1,14,few,CASSRDRGNQPQHF,TGTGCCAGCAGCAGGGACAGGGGCAATCAGCCCCAGCATTTT
TRBV27,TRBJ2-2,TRBD2,17,.,CASSFSSGRAGTGELFF,TGTGCCAGCAGTTTCTCTAGCGGGAGGGCCGGCACCGGGGAGCTGTTTTTT
TRBV5-4,TRBJ2-3,.,14,once,CASSPRGGTDTQYF,TGTGCCAGCAGCCCTAGGGGAGGCACAGATACGCAGTATTTT
TRBV14,TRBJ1-4,.,13,many,CASSRGHNEKLFF,TGTGCCAGCAGCCGGGGGCATAATGAAAAACTGTTTTTT
TRBV10-3,TRBJ2-7,TRBD2,16,once,CAISESPREGPYEQYF,TGTGCCATCAGTGAGTCCCCTCGGGAGGGCCCCTACGAGCAGTACTTC
TRBV29-1,TRBJ2-6,.,13,.,CSVVDPGANVLTF,TGCAGCGTTGTTGACCCTGGGGCCAACGTCCTGACTTTC
TRBV28,TRBJ1-2,TRBD1,15,.,CASSPLYGAGGGYTF,TGTGCCAGCAGTCCCCTTTATGGGGCAGGGGGTGGCTACACCTTC
TRBV19,TRBJ1-5,TRBD1,17,many,CASSISAGDRGYQPQHF,TGTGCCAGTAGTATATCGGCCGGGGACAGGGGGTATCAGCCCCAGCATTTT
TRBV7-6,TRBJ1-3,TRBD1,15,.,CASSLTGAAGNTIYF,TGTGCCAGCAGCTTAACAGGGGCGGCTGGAAACACCATATATTTT
TRBV7-9,TRBJ2-1,TRBD2,15,.,CASSPLAGEYNEQFF,TGTGCCAGCAGCCCGCTAGCGGGGGAGTACAATGAGCAGTTCTTC
TRBV7-2,TRBJ2-2,TRBD1,15,.,CASNSGTVNTGELFF,TGTGCCAGCAACTCCGGGACAGTGAACACCGGGGAGCTGTTTTTT
TRBV29-1,TRBJ1-2,TRBD1,13,.,CSVEAQGNYGYTF,TGCAGCGTTGAAGCACAGGGGAACTATGGCTACACCTTC
TRBV5-1,TRBJ1-1,.,12,once,CASSPTWGEAFF,TGCGCCAGCAGCCCCACGTGGGGTGAAGCTTTCTTT
TRBV7-2,TRBJ2-2,.,13,.,CASSSNAKGELFF,TGTGCCAGCAGCTCGAATGCGAAGGGAGAGCTGTTTTTT
TRBV28,TRBJ1-1,.,12,few,CASSLTGLTAFF,TGTGCCAGCAGTCTAACAGGGCTCACGGCTTTCTTT
TRBV7-3,TRBJ1-1,.,13,.,CASSAGLDTEAFF,TGTGCCAGCAGCGCAGGGTTGGACACTGAAGCTTTCTTT
TRBV2,TRBJ1-2,TRBD1,17,.,CASREGQVVSRNYGYTF,TGTGCCAGCAGGGAAGGACAGGTCGTTTCCCGTAACTATGGCTACACCTTC
TRBV18,TRBJ1-2,.,13,.,CASSPGAGPGYTF,TGTGCCAGCTCACCCGGTGCGGGCCCGGGCTACACCTTC
TRBV5-6,TRBJ2-1,TRBD2,14,.,CASSPGLAGGRQFF,TGTGCCAGCAGCCCGGGACTAGCGGGAGGGAGGCAGTTCTTC
TRBV19,TRBJ1-5,.,18,.,CASSRGVLTGNSNQPQHF,TGTGCCAGTAGTAGGGGGGTCTTGACGGGGAATAGCAATCAGCCCCAGCATTTT
TRBV28,TRBJ2-1,.,13,once,CASSKREIPIQFF,TGTGCCAGCAGTAAGAGGGAAATACCGATACAGTTCTTC
TRBV29-1,TRBJ1-1,.,13,few,CSVGKDLNTEAFF,TGCAGCGTTGGAAAGGACCTGAACACTGAAGCTTTCTTT
TRBV6-5,TRBJ2-5,.,14,.,CASSYVPGTETQYF,TGTGCCAGCAGTTACGTTCCGGGAACGGAGACCCAGTACTTC
TRBV5-1,TRBJ2-5,TRBD1,14,.,CASSTGTGQETQYF,TGCGCCAGCAGCACGGGGACAGGACAAGAGACCCAGTACTTC
TRBV28,TRBJ2-7,TRBD1,14,.,CASSPGTVSYEQYF,TGTGCCAGCAGCCCGGGGACAGTCTCCTACGAGCAGTACTTC
TRBV28,TRBJ2-3,.,12,few,CASGQSTDTQYF,TGTGCCAGCGGACAGAGCACAGATACGCAGTATTTT
TRBV5-1,TRBJ1-5,.,13,.,CASSREPNQPQHF,TGCGCCAGCAGCCGAGAACCCAATCAGCCCCAGCATTTT
TRBV27,TRBJ2-4,.,14,.,CATAGAGMKNIQYF,TGTGCCACCGCCGGGGCGGGAATGAAAAACATTCAGTACTTC
TRBV25-1,TRBJ2-1,.,12,.,CASTLWDNEQFF,TGTGCCAGCACACTGTGGGACAATGAGCAGTTCTTC
TRBV2,TRBJ2-2,.,12,.,CASSESTGELFF,TGTGCCAGCAGTGAAAGCACCGGGGAGCTGTTTTTT
TRBV5-4,TRBJ2-3,.,13,.,CASSYRDSDTQYF,TGTGCCAGCAGCTACCGGGACTCAGATACGCAGTATTTT
TRBV11-2,TRBJ2-1,.,17,.,CASSALWGRDTYNEQFF,TGTGCCAGCAGCGCACTATGGGGCAGGGACACCTACAATGAGCAGTTCTTC
TRBV28,TRBJ1-2,.,15,few,CASSSTGFYNYGYTF,TGTGCCAGCAGTTCAACGGGATTCTATAACTATGGCTACACCTTC
TRBV5-1,TRBJ2-6,.,16,.,CASSLGPISGANVLTF,TGCGCCAGCAGCTTGGGCCCGATCTCTGGGGCCAACGTCCTGACTTTC
TRBV7-9,TRBJ2-7,.,14,.,CASSLGGGEYEQYF,TGTGCCAGCAGCTTAGGAGGGGGGGAGTACGAGCAGTACTTC
TRBV9,TRBJ2-5,TRBD1,17,.,CASSKTARTGVQQTQYF,TGTGCCAGCAGCAAAACGGCCCGGACAGGGGTGCAGCAGACCCAGTACTTC